This T cell receptor beta chain was observed in a study of T cells in Graves' hyperthyroidism and ophthalmopathy. General observations from the study: Expanded thyroid clonotypes (above 0.001) were mostly also found in blood.

The germline CDR1 and CDR2 sequences are WSHSY and SAAADI. J gave up 9 bases and V 3 bases, and 1 base lay outside the gene matches. CDR3 size: 12 residues. RNA transcripts provided the source from which TCR beta CDR3 regions were amplified. A first-round RT-PCR of the TCR CDR3 used the HTBI primer set. From the multiplex PCR reads, TCRdb called clonotypes with MiXCR, one entry per CDR3 protein. The sample records more than 500,000 distinct CDR3 sequences, around 15% being singletons. Note on this clonotype: Its target is unknown.

It was 8.5 to 10 ml of fresh peripheral blood that supplied the PBMCs. Sequencing input: blood. The sequence was collected from a woman younger than 45 with Graves' hyperthyroidism. The chain carries TRBV10-2 and TRBJ2-1; 8 nucleotides agree with TRBD2. The CDR3 DNA reads TGCGCCAGCAGTGAACTAGCGGTTGAGCAGTTCTTC. It specifies CASSELAVEQFF.